This TCR beta chain was retrieved from a study of cytomegalovirus exposure and HLA in healthy donors. This CDR3 is built from 13 residues. Trimming at V came to 4 bases and at J to 7 bases, leaving 2 bases not matched to a gene. Germline CDR1 SGHDN, CDR2 FVKESK. PCR was performed using 60 Vbeta and 13 Jbeta primers. Sequenced by immunoSEQ multiplex PCR; TCRdb stores in-frame clones only, minus some. The data show some 160,000 clones, 70% to 85% seen once. The clonotype was recovered from a woman aged 30 to 39 in good health and CMV-seronegative. This chain connects TRBV14 to TRBJ2-1; 9 nucleotides line up with TRBD2. Sequenced: PBMCs. The CDR3 region has the DNA TGTGCCAGCAGCCTTGCGGGGGGGAATGAGCAGTTCTTC. Its protein product is CASSLAGGNEQFF.